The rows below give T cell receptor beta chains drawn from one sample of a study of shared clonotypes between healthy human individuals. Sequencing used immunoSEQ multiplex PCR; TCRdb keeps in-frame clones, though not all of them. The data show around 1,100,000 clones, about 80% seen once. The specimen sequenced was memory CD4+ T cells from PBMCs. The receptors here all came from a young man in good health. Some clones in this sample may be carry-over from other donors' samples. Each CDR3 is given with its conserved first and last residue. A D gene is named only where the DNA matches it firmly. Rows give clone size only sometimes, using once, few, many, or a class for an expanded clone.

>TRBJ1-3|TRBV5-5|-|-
CASSFADDEFSIYF
TGTGCCAGCAGCTTCGCGGACGACGAGTTTTCCATATATTTT
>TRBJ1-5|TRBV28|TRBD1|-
CASSFPGQGGRPQHF
TGTGCCAGCAGTTTCCCGGGACAGGGAGGACGGCCCCAGCATTTT
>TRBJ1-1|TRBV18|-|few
CASSTKGVEAFF
TGTGCCAGCTCAACAAAGGGGGTTGAAGCTTTCTTT
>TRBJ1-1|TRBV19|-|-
CASTGGLTEAFF
TGTGCCAGTACGGGAGGGTTAACTGAAGCTTTCTTT
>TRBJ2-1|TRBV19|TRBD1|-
CASRDKGASSYNEQFF
TGTGCCAGTAGGGATAAGGGGGCGAGCTCCTACAATGAGCAGTTCTTC
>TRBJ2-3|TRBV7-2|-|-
CASSLARRVGADTQYF
TGTGCCAGCAGCTTAGCGCGCAGGGTTGGTGCAGATACGCAGTATTTT
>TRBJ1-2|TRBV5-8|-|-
CASSFGTYGYTF
TGTGCCAGCAGCTTCGGGACTTATGGCTACACCTTC
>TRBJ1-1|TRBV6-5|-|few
CASSTPGRLNTEAFF
TGTGCCAGCAGTACCCCCGGACGGCTGAACACTGAAGCTTTCTTT
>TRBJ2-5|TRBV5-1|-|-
CASSRAGDRETQYF
TGCGCCAGCTCCCGGGCAGGGGATAGGGAGACCCAGTACTTC
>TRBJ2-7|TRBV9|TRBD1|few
CASSYGDRGYEQYF
TGTGCCAGCAGCTACGGGGACAGGGGGTACGAGCAGTACTTC
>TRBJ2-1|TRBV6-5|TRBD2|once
CASSILAGTYNEQFF
TGTGCCAGCAGCATACTAGCGGGAACCTACAATGAGCAGTTCTTC
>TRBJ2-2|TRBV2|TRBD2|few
CASSVGLAGTGELFF
TGTGCCAGCAGTGTTGGGCTAGCGGGGACCGGGGAGCTGTTTTTT
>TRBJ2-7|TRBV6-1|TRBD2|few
CASTTGGTSGYEQYF
TGTGCCAGCACCACAGGCGGGACTAGCGGCTACGAGCAGTACTTC
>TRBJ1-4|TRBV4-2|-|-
CASSLDLWAEDEKLFF
TGTGCCAGCAGCCTCGATTTATGGGCCGAGGATGAAAAACTGTTTTTT
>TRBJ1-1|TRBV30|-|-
CAWSWWGGTEAFF
TGTGCCTGGAGTTGGTGGGGCGGCACTGAAGCTTTCTTT
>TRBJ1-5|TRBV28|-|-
CASSLSVPNQPQHF
TGTGCCAGCAGTTTGTCGGTCCCTAATCAGCCCCAGCATTTT
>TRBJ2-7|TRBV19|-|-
CASTPTGVLSYEQYF
TGTGCCAGTACACCGACGGGAGTCCTCTCCTACGAGCAGTACTTC
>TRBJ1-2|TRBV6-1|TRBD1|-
CASSGDRGTNYGYTF
TGTGCCAGCAGTGGGGACAGGGGGACTAACTATGGCTACACCTTC
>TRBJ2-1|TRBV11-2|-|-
CASSPPASFSEQFF
TGTGCCAGCAGCCCTCCGGCTAGCTTCAGTGAGCAGTTCTTC
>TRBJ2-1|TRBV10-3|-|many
CAISEVDSYNEQFF
TGTGCCATCAGTGAAGTGGACTCCTACAATGAGCAGTTCTTC
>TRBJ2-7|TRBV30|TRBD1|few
CAWSARDRGLYEQYF
TGTGCCTGGAGCGCCCGGGACAGGGGGCTCTACGAGCAGTACTTC
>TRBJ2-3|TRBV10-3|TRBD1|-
CAIRGTGLSDTQYF
TGTGCCATCAGGGGGACAGGGCTTTCGGATACGCAGTATTTT
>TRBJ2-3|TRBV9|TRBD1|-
CASSARTGTDTQYF
TGTGCCAGCAGCGCCAGGACAGGGACAGATACGCAGTATTTT
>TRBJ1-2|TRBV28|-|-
CASTKDSFNGYTF
TGTGCCAGCACCAAAGACAGCTTCAATGGCTACACCTTC
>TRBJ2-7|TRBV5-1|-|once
CASSLERTYEQYF
TGCGCCAGCAGCTTGGAGCGGACCTACGAGCAGTACTTC
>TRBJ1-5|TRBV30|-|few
CAWSVQGQPQHF
TGTGCCTGGAGTGTACAGGGTCAGCCCCAGCATTTT
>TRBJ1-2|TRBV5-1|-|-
CASSRVGGLDGYTF
TGCGCCAGCAGCCGCGTAGGGGGATTAGATGGCTACACCTTC
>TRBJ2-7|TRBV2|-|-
CASSEGPYKYF
TGTGCCAGCAGTGAAGGACCCTATAAGTACTTC
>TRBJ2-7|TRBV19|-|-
CASSSVDEQYF
TGTGCCAGTAGTTCTGTCGACGAGCAGTACTTC
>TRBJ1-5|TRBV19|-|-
CASSTVAGAVHQPQHF
TGTGCCAGTAGTACCGTAGCCGGGGCGGTACATCAGCCCCAGCATTTT
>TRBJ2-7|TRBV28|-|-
CASSLDVPYEQYF
TGTGCCAGCAGTCTGGACGTACCCTACGAGCAGTACTTC
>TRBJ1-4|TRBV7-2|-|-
CASSSQRTTNEKLFF
TGTGCCAGCAGCTCCCAAAGGACCACCAATGAAAAACTGTTTTTT
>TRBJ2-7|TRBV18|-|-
CASSDYYEQYF
TGTGCCAGCTCGGACTACTACGAGCAGTACTTC
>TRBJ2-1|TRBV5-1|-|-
CASSPSEHIEQFF
TGCGCCAGCAGCCCCTCCGAACATATTGAGCAGTTCTTC
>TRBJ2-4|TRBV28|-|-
CASSSWEVQGSKNIQYF
TGTGCCAGCAGTTCCTGGGAGGTGCAGGGAAGCAAAAACATTCAGTACTTC
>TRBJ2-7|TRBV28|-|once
CASSVGRSYEQYF
TGTGCCAGCAGTGTGGGACGGAGTTACGAGCAGTACTTC
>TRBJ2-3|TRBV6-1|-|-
CASSEAFTGTDTQYF
TGTGCCAGCAGTGAAGCTTTCACAGGCACAGATACGCAGTATTTT
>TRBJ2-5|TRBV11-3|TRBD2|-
CASSSGGGSETQYF
TGTGCCAGCAGCTCCGGGGGAGGGTCGGAGACCCAGTACTTC
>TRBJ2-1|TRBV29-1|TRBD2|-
CSVQVGRGAYNEQFF
TGCAGCGTCCAGGTCGGGAGGGGTGCCTACAATGAGCAGTTCTTC
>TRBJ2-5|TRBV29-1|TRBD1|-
CSVTGAEETQYF
TGCAGCGTGACAGGGGCGGAAGAGACCCAGTACTTC
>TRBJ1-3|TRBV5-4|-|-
CVGGESGNTIYF
TGTGTGGGAGGGGAGTCTGGAAACACCATATATTTT
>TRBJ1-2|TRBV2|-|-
CASSGARIPNGYTF
TGTGCCAGCAGTGGTGCCAGAATACCCAATGGCTACACCTTC
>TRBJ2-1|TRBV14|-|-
CASSRVNEQFF
TGTGCCAGCAGCCGCGTCAATGAGCAGTTCTTC
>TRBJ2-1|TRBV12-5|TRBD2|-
CASATSYPPGLAGGYSYNEQFF
TGTGCTAGTGCCACCTCATACCCACCGGGACTAGCGGGAGGGTACTCCTACAATGAGCAGTTCTTC
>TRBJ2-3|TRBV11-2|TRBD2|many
CASSWTSGSTDTQYF
TGTGCCAGCAGCTGGACTAGCGGGAGCACAGATACGCAGTATTTT
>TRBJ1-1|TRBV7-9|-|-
CASSLGGRAAPNTEAFF
TGTGCCAGCAGCTTAGGTGGTCGGGCGGCGCCGAACACTGAAGCTTTCTTT
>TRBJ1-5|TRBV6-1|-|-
CASSQNQPQHF
TGTGCCAGCAGTCAAAATCAGCCCCAGCATTTT
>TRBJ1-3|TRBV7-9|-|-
CASSLQGDTIYF
TGTGCCAGCAGCTTACAGGGTGACACCATATATTTT